The present TCR beta chain was sequenced within a study of regulatory T cells in long-lasting Graves disease. About the study: Treatment with antithyroid drugs for over 5 years, together with positive TSH receptor antibodies, meant persistent Graves' disease.

The sample's time point: persistent/refractory GD, antithyroid drugs over 5 years with positive TRAb. Making the TCR library involved RNA that had been extracted from PBMCs. TCR beta libraries were built with iRepertoire HTBI primers and Arm-PCR of CDR3 regions. Each CDR3 protein gets one entry after TCRdb re-called the multiplex PCR reads with MiXCR. The repertoire consists of about 460,000 distinct CDR3 sequences, with under 25% occurring once and the leading ten covering around 12%. The TCR comes from a female donor with Graves disease. The sample consisted of peripheral blood mononuclear cells (PBMCs), taken when the disease was refractory, from a patient treated with antithyroid drugs.

CDR3 DNA sequence: TGTGCCAGCAGTGGCGGGGACAGGGAAGAAAAACTGTTTTTT. It specifies CASSGGDREEKLFF. The V call is TRBV28, the J call TRBJ1-4, with 9 nucleotides matching TRBD1. The CDR3 loop spans 14 amino acids. Trimming cost V 5 bases and J 8 bases; bases outside gene matches: 6. Germline assignment: CDR1 MDHEN and CDR2 SYDVKM.